The clone carrying this T cell receptor (beta chain) has at least ten counts. Its antigen is unidentified. This beta chain is a stray read from a library made for alpha chains; its abundance is not meaningful. The data belong to a study of spatial heterogeneity in lung cancer. Broader study findings: Tumor mutation count correlated with how many alpha and beta TCRs expanded intratumorally.

Time point indicated: sample taken at primary tumor resection. A single record per CDR3 protein comes from TCRdb applying MiXCR to the 5' RACE reads. The repertoire holds about 13,000 distinct CDR3 sequences, with roughly 5% as singletons. Trimming stripped 3 bases from V and 8 bases from J, with 11 bases between. This CDR3 comprises 14 residues. The source material was lung tumor tissue, sampled at surgery. The receptor was isolated from a male donor with early-stage non-small cell lung cancer. The chain recombines TRBV12-3 or TRBV12-4 with TRBJ1-6, with D hard to call. The CDR3 DNA sequence: TGTGCCAGCAGTTTGACCGCAAGGGATTCACCCCTCCACTTT. As protein: CASSLTARDSPLHF.